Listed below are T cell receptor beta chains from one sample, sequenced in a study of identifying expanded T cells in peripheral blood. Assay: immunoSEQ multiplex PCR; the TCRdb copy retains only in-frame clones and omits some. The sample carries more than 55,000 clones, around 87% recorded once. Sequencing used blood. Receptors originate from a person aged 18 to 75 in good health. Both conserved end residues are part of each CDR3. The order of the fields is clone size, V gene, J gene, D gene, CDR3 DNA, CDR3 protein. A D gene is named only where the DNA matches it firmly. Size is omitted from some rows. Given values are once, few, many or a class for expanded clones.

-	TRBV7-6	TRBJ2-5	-	TGTGCCAGCAGTAGGGGGGTGTGGGAGACCCAGTACTTC	CASSRGVWETQYF
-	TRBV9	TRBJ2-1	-	TGTGCCAGCAGCGTTCGGGACGAGAACAATGAGCAGTTCTTC	CASSVRDENNEQFF
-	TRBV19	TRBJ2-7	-	TGTGCCAGTAGACGGGACGGACGAGCCTACGAGCAGTACTTC	CASRRDGRAYEQYF
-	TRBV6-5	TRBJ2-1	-	TGTGCCAGCAGTAAGGAGGCCCATGAGCAGTTCTTC	CASSKEAHEQFF
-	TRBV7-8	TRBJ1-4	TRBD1	TGTGCCAGCAGCTTTCCGGGACAGGGACAATCAACTAATGAAAAACTGTTTTTT	CASSFPGQGQSTNEKLFF
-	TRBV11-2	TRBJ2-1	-	TGTGCCAGCAGCTCGACTTCTAGCTCCTACAATGAGCAGTTCTTC	CASSSTSSSYNEQFF
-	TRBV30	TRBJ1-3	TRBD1	TGTGCCTGGAATTTGGACAGGGGGGACACCATATATTTT	CAWNLDRGDTIYF
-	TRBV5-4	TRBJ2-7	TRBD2	TGTGCCAGCAGCATAGCGCCGGGGGGGCCCTACGAGCAGTACTTC	CASSIAPGGPYEQYF
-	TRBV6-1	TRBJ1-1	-	TGTGCCAGCAGTGAAGCTTTGAAGGGAGTGAACACTGAAGCTTTCTTT	CASSEALKGVNTEAFF
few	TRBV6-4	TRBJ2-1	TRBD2	TGTGCCAGCAGTAGCGGGGGGGAAAATGAGCAGTTCTTC	CASSSGGENEQFF
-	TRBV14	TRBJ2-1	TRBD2	TGTGCCAGCAGCCAAGTGGTCGGACTAGCGGTCTCCAATGAGCAGTTCTTC	CASSQVVGLAVSNEQFF
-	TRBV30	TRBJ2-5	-	TGTGCCTGCGAAGGGCAAGAGACCCAGTACTTC	CACEGQETQYF
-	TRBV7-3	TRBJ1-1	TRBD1	TGTGCCAGCAGCGTTACAGGGGGGAACACTGAAGCTTTCTTT	CASSVTGGNTEAFF
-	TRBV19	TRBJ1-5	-	TGTGCCAGTTCCCGGGAACTTCTTAGCAATCAGCCCCAGCATTTT	CASSRELLSNQPQHF
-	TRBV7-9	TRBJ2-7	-	TGTGCCAGCAGCCTAGGACAGACAGCTCTCTCCTACGAGCAGTACTTC	CASSLGQTALSYEQYF
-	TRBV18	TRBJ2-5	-	TGTGCCAGCTCTGGGGATCAAGAGACCCAGTACTTC	CASSGDQETQYF
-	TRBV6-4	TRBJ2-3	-	TGTGCCAGCTCCCGCGCTAGCACAGATACGCAGTATTTT	CASSRASTDTQYF
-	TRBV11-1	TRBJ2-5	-	TGTGCCAGCAGCTTAATGGGTTCGCGAACCCAGTACTTC	CASSLMGSRTQYF
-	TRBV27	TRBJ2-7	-	TGTGCCAGCAGTTTAGATGGTGCGGGCGCCTACGAGCAGTACTTC	CASSLDGAGAYEQYF
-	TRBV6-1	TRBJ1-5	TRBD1	TGTGCCAGCAGTGGGCGTGGACAGGGGGCTGGGAATCAGCCCCAGCATTTT	CASSGRGQGAGNQPQHF
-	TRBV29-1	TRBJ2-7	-	TGCAGCGTTGAAGATCAGGTCGCCTACGAGCAGTACTTC	CSVEDQVAYEQYF
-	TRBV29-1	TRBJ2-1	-	TGCAGCGTTGAAGCAGGTGTGGGGACCTACAATGAGCAGTTCTTC	CSVEAGVGTYNEQFF
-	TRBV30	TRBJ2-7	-	TGTGCCTGCGCCAGGACCTCCTACGAGCAGTACTTC	CACARTSYEQYF
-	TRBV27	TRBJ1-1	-	TGTGCCAGCAGTAAAGAGAGACATTCCGGACTAAACACTGAAGCTTTCTTT	CASSKERHSGLNTEAFF
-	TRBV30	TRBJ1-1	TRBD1	TGTGCCTGGAGTGGAGGGACAGTGAACACTGAAGCTTTCTTT	CAWSGGTVNTEAFF
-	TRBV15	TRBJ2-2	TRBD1	TGTGCCACCGGGACAGGGGAAACCGGGGAGCTGTTTTTT	CATGTGETGELFF
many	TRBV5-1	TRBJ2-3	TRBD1	TGCGCCAGCAGCCGAGAGGGACAGCCTTCCCTCACAGATACGCAGTATTTT	CASSREGQPSLTDTQYF
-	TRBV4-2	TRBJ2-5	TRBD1	TGTGCCAGCAGCCAAAACAGGGACAGCCCCACAGAGACCCAGTACTTC	CASSQNRDSPTETQYF
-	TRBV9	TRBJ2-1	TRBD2	TGTGCCAGCCGTGGCGAACTAGCGGGATACAATGAGCAGTTCTTC	CASRGELAGYNEQFF
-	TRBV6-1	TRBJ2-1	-	TGTGCCGGACGGGCCATAGATTACAATGAGCAGTTCTTC	CAGRAIDYNEQFF
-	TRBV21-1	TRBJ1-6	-	-	CASSKAGSWGSGNSPLHF
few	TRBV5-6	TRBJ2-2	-	TGTGCCAGCAGCGAGGAAAGCGGGGAGCTGTTTTTT	CASSEESGELFF
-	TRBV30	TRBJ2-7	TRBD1	TGTGCCTGGAGCTCCGGGACAGGGGGCTACTACGAGCAGTACTTC	CAWSSGTGGYYEQYF
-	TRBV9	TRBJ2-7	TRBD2	TGTGCCAGCAGCGTAGGGGGAGCGGGAGGTAGCGAGCAGTACTTC	CASSVGGAGGSEQYF
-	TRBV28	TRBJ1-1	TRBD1	TGTGCCAGCAGTAAAACTGGGACAGACCAGCTAGCTTTCTTT	CASSKTGTDQLAFF